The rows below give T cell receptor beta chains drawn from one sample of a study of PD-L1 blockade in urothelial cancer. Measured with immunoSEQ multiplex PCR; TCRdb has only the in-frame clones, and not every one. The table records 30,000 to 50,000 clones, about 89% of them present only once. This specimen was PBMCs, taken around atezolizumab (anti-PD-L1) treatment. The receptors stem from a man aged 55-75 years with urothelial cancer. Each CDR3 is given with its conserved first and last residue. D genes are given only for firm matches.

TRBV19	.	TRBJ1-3	TGTGCCAGTCGCGCCTACTCTGGAAACACCATATATTTT	CASRAYSGNTIYF
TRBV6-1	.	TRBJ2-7	TGTGCCAGCAGTGAAGGACAGGCAGGGCAGTACTTC	CASSEGQAGQYF
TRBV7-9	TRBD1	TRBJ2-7	TGTGCCAGCAGCCCCGCCGGGACAGACTACGAGCAGTACTTC	CASSPAGTDYEQYF
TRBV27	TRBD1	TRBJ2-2	TGTGCCAGCAGTTTATCTCCACAGGGGCGGGCCGGGGAGCTGTTTTTT	CASSLSPQGRAGELFF
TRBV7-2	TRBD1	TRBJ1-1	TGTGCCAGCGCCCCGGGACAGGGGAGCACTGAAGCTTTCTTT	CASAPGQGSTEAFF
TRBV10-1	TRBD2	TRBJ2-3	TGCGCCAGCAGCCCGAGACTAGCGGGGAGCACAGATACGCAGTATTTT	CASSPRLAGSTDTQYF
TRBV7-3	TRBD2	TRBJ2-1	TGTGCCAGCAGCCGCACTAGCGGGGGTTACAATGAGCAGTTCTTC	CASSRTSGGYNEQFF
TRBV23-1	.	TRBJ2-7	TGCGCCAGCAGTCAATCCGACTTCATGTCCTACGAGCAGTACTTC	CASSQSDFMSYEQYF
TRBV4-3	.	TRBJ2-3	TGCGCCAGCAGCCTCACGGGGGCAGATACGCAGTATTTT	CASSLTGADTQYF
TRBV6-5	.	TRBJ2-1	TGTGCCAGCAGTTACCAACAGGCGGTAACTTACAATGAGCAGTTCTTC	CASSYQQAVTYNEQFF